One and the same sample provided the 30 T cell receptor beta chains below, sequenced in a study of blood T cell repertoires in COVID-19. Libraries were prepared by immunoSEQ multiplex PCR; TCRdb keeps only in-frame clonotypes and omits some of them. The table shows fewer than 200,000 clones, with roughly 81% occurring only once. Sequenced material: peripheral blood. The receptors originated from a woman aged 80 or over with COVID-19, enrolled during active disease.

This clone was found once. The chain joins TRBV11-2 to TRBJ2-5, with 11 nucleotides matching TRBD2. Germline trimming cut 0 bases from V and 4 bases from J; bases unmatched to any gene: 10. The CDR3 totals 18 residues. Germline V gene sequence: CDR1 SGHAT, CDR2 FQNNGV. CDR3 DNA sequence: TGTGCCAGCAGCTTAGATTCCCATCTAGCGGGGGGAAGAGAGACCCAGTACTTC. Amino acids: CASSLDSHLAGGRETQYF. Full variable domain (missing parts from reference TRBV11-2 and TRBJ2-5): EAGVAQSPRYKIIEKRQSVAFWCNPISGHATLYWYQQILGQGPKLLIQFQNNGVVDDSQLPKDRFSAERLKGVDSTLKIQPAKLEDSAVYLCASSLDSHLAGGRETQYFGPGTRLLVL.

The chain uses TRBV3-1 (or the pseudogene TRBV3-2) and TRBJ2-7, with TRBD1 matching over 9 bases. The CDR3 covers 16 residues. Trimming removed 1 base from V and 0 bases from J; junction bases left unmatched: 4. Germline V gives CDR1 LGHDT, CDR2 YNNKEL (reference sequence). CDR3 sequence (DNA): TGTGCCAGCAGCCAAGGAGGGACAGGGAGCTCCTACGAGCAGTACTTC. Translating it yields CASSQGGTGSSYEQYF.

The chain uses TRBV23-1 and TRBJ1-2; no firm D call. TRBV23-1 is placed among ORFs of uncertain function. Trimming shortened V by 4 bases and J by 3 bases, and 6 bases separated the two germline ends. The CDR3 length is 12 residues. Here the CDR3 DNA reads TGCGCCAGCAGTCGACGGGACTATGGCTACACCTTC. Protein product: CASSRRDYGYTF.

This clone was detected once. The V and J genes are TRBV2 and TRBJ1-2; D is undetermined. The CDR3 has 15 amino acids. CDR1 and CDR2 from the germline V gene are SNHLY and FYNNEI. The V end lost 2 bases, the J end lost 5 bases, and 15 bases lay between the germline ends. Here the CDR3 reads CASSEHWASFYGYTF. CDR3 DNA: TGTGCCAGCAGTGAACACTGGGCCTCATTTTATGGCTACACCTTC.

V gene TRBV9 combines with J gene TRBJ2-3; 7 bases are shared with TRBD2. The ends lost 3 bases at V and 2 bases at J; junction bases unmatched: 15. Germline V lookup: CDR1 SGDLS, CDR2 YYNGEE. This CDR3 has 18 amino acids. CDR3 sequence: CASSGSRGSGVVTDTQYF. The CDR3, as DNA: TGTGCCAGCAGCGGATCGCGGGGGAGTGGAGTTGTCACAGATACGCAGTATTTT. The full variable domain, its missing parts supplied by reference TRBV9 and TRBJ2-3, is DSGVTQTPKHLITATGQRVTLRCSPRSGDLSVYWYQQSLDQGLQFLIQYYNGEERAKGNILERFSAQQFPDLHSELNLSSLELGDSALYFCASSGSRGSGVVTDTQYFGPGTRLTVL.

The V and J genes are TRBV18 and TRBJ2-7, with TRBD1 identical over 11 bases. This CDR3 spans 14 amino acids. Losses at the gene ends were 3 bases for V and 5 bases for J; bases not matched to a gene: 3. CDR1 is KGHSH and CDR2 is LQKENI in the germline V gene. The CDR3 protein is CASSPRTGGDEQYF. DNA of the CDR3: TGTGCCAGCTCACCTAGGACAGGGGGCGACGAGCAGTACTTC.

This clone was observed at least ten times. The rearrangement uses TRBV5-1 and TRBJ2-2; 8 bases line up with TRBD1. Germline V CDR1 and CDR2: SGHRS, YFSETQ. J was trimmed by 6 bases and V by 1 base; bases with no gene match: 5. The CDR3 sequence is 15 residues long. CDR3 nucleotides: TGCGCCAGCAGCTTGTTCAGGGGGCGCTCCGGGGAGCTGTTTTTT. It encodes CASSLFRGRSGELFF.

The chain is built from TRBV18 and TRBJ2-7, with D possibly being TRBD2 (7 bases). Germline CDR1 is KGHSH and CDR2 is LQKENI. This CDR3 is 14 amino acids long. V gave up 0 bases and J gave up 7 bases, with 13 bases separating them. The chain's CDR3 is CASSPPGGPREQYF. CDR3 nucleotides: TGTGCCAGCTCACCACCGGGGGGGCCTCGGGAGCAGTACTTC. Looking up the rest from reference TRBV18 and TRBJ2-7 gives the full variable domain: NAGVMQNPRHLVRRRGQEARLRCSPMKGHSHVYWYRQLPEEGLKFMVYLQKENIIDESGMPKERFSAEFPKEGPSILRIQQVVRGDSAAYFCASSPPGGPREQYFGPGTRLTVT.

V usage is TRBV5-3 and J usage is TRBJ2-7; the D is unclear. TRBV5-3 is identified as an open reading frame with a role that is uncertain. The CDR3 runs to 12 residues. The V gene lost 4 bases and the J gene lost 5 bases, with 10 bases spanning the gap. CDR3 sequence: CARSVDKDEQYF. CDR3 DNA sequence: TGTGCCAGAAGCGTAGACAAGGACGAGCAGTACTTC.

J is TRBJ1-5 and V is TRBV3-1 (or the pseudogene TRBV3-2), with unresolved D. Trimming cost V 5 bases and J 5 bases, with 7 bases left between them. Germline V gives CDR1 LGHDT, CDR2 YNNKEL (reference sequence). The CDR3 length is 12 residues. The DNA of the CDR3 is TGTGCCAGCAGCAATAGAGATCAGCCCCAGCATTTT. Encoded protein: CASSNRDQPQHF.

The chain has TRBV28 and TRBJ2-3, with 8 nucleotides matching TRBD1. V lost 6 bases to trimming and J lost 11 bases; unmatched junction nucleotides: 13. The CDR3 runs to 14 residues. CDR1 and CDR2 (germline): MDHEN, SYDVKM. The CDR3 spells CASRAGGASGRQYF. The CDR3 region has the DNA TGTGCCAGCAGGGCAGGGGGCGCGTCAGGCAGGCAGTATTTT.

The V gene is TRBV4-1, the J gene TRBJ1-5; 10 bases match TRBD1. The V segment lost 4 bases and the J segment 0 bases; nucleotides outside the gene matches: 0. CDR1 is MGHRA and CDR2 is YSYEKL in the germline V gene. This CDR3 is 15 amino acids long. CDR3 DNA: TGCGCCAGCAGCCGGGACAGGGGTAGCAATCAGCCCCAGCATTTT. It translates to CASSRDRGSNQPQHF.

V is TRBV19 and J is TRBJ1-5; 7 bases agree with TRBD1. V shed 3 bases and J 0 bases; nucleotides not matched to a gene: 5. Germline values: CDR1 LNHDA, CDR2 SQIVND (reference sequence). The CDR3 is made up of 16 amino acids. CDR3 protein: CASSINRGYSNQPQHF. The CDR3 DNA reads TGTGCCAGTAGTATCAACAGGGGCTATAGCAATCAGCCCCAGCATTTT.

The genes are TRBV19 and TRBJ1-6; D is possibly TRBD1 (6 bases). Trimming removed 1 base from V and 5 bases from J, with 6 bases in between. Per the germline V gene, CDR1 is LNHDA and CDR2 is SQIVND (reference sequence). This CDR3 is 14 amino acids long. The CDR3 DNA is TGTGCCAGTAGTATAGGGACAGATAATTCACCCCTCCACTTT. Translating gives CASSIGTDNSPLHF.

The chain has TRBV4-1 and TRBJ1-1, with D possibly being TRBD1 (5 bases). The germline gives CDR1 MGHRA, CDR2 YSYEKL. The ends were cut back, 3 bases at V and 6 bases at J, with 14 bases in the middle. This CDR3 is 14 amino acids long. CDR3 nucleotide sequence: TGCGCCAGCAGCCACCCCACGTCGGGGGCTGAAGCTTTCTTT. Translated: CASSHPTSGAEAFF.

This clone occurred once. The chain links TRBV19 to TRBJ2-3; TRBD1 agrees at 7 bases. The V gene's germline CDR1 is LNHDA and CDR2 SQIVND (reference sequence). CDR3 length: 15 amino acids. V shed 2 bases and J 0 bases; nucleotides not matched to a gene: 2. CDR3 sequence (DNA): TGTGCCAGTAGTATACTGACAGGGAGCACAGATACGCAGTATTTT. Translated, it gives CASSILTGSTDTQYF.

This rearrangement joins TRBV6-5 to TRBJ2-1, with TRBD2 matching 14 bases. Germline loops: CDR1 MNHEY, CDR2 SVGAGI. This CDR3 has 16 residues. The V segment lost 4 bases and the J segment 7 bases; nucleotides outside the gene matches: 6. In nucleotides, the CDR3 is TGTGCCAGCAGTTCGCGGACTAGCGGGGGGAGGAATGAGCAGTTCTTC. This sequence encodes CASSSRTSGGRNEQFF.

The V and J genes are TRBV7-2 and TRBJ1-1; D gene unclear. V was shortened by 4 bases and J by 2 bases, with 8 bases between the two germline ends. Germline V gives CDR1 SGHTA, CDR2 FQGNSA. This CDR3 contains 13 residues. CDR3 residues: CASSSDTNTEAFF. The CDR3 DNA is TGTGCCAGCAGCTCCGACACAAACACTGAAGCTTTCTTT.

This chain connects TRBV5-1 to TRBJ1-1; the D is unclear. The germline V gene has CDR1 SGHRS and CDR2 YFSETQ. V was cut by 7 bases and J by 7 bases, with 17 bases left in between. The CDR3 loop spans 13 amino acids. The CDR3 nucleotides read TGCGCCAGCGGGGAGGGTAACCCACTTGAAGCTTTCTTT. Its translation: CASGEGNPLEAFF.

The chain couples TRBV11-2 to TRBJ2-1; no clear D. This CDR3 contains 18 residues. CDR1 is SGHAT and CDR2 is FQNNGV in the germline V gene. Trimming took off 1 base at V and 4 bases at J, with 20 bases between the two ends. CDR3 protein: CASSLVRNLPTSYNEQFF. The CDR3 DNA is TGTGCCAGCAGCTTAGTGAGAAATCTACCTACTTCTTACAATGAGCAGTTCTTC. Variable domain in full (rest from reference TRBV11-2 and TRBJ2-1): EAGVAQSPRYKIIEKRQSVAFWCNPISGHATLYWYQQILGQGPKLLIQFQNNGVVDDSQLPKDRFSAERLKGVDSTLKIQPAKLEDSAVYLCASSLVRNLPTSYNEQFFGPGTRLTVL.

The gene calls are TRBV5-6 and TRBJ1-5; 8 bases match TRBD1. V was pared by 3 bases and J by 4 bases, with 12 bases of the junction left unmatched. The CDR3 is 17 amino acids. Germline lookup yields CDR1 SGHDT and CDR2 YYEEEE. In DNA, the CDR3 is TGTGCCAGCAGCTCCTACGACAGGGGCAAACGAAATCAGCCCCAGCATTTT. Amino acids: CASSSYDRGKRNQPQHF.

In this sample, this clone turned up a few times. The chain recombines TRBV29-1 with TRBJ1-1; D uncertain. The length of the CDR3 is 10 residues. Trimming removed 7 bases at V and 1 base at J, with 4 bases between. Germline values: CDR1 SQVTM, CDR2 ANQGSEA. Here the CDR3 reads CSGRNTEAFF. CDR3 bases: TGCAGCGGGAGGAACACTGAAGCTTTCTTT.

The chain uses TRBV24-1 and TRBJ2-7, with a weak D call TRBD2 (5 bases). Germline assignment: CDR1 KGHDR and CDR2 SFDVKD. The CDR3 is 14 residues long. V lost 3 bases and J 6 bases, leaving 14 bases between the germline ends. Here the CDR3 DNA reads TGTGCCACCAGTGATATAGGAAGAGAGGGCGAGCAGTACTTC. It specifies CATSDIGREGEQYF.

The J gene is TRBJ2-7, the V gene TRBV21-1; the D call TRBD2 from the table was never checked on the DNA. TRBV21-1 constitutes a pseudogene. The CDR3 contains 15 residues. In DNA form, the CDR3 reads TGTGCCAGCAGCGCGGGACTAGCGGGAGGCGACGAGCAGTACTTC. Translating gives CASSAGLAGGDEQYF.

The chain couples TRBV9 to TRBJ2-5; D perhaps matches TRBD2 (6 bases). V dropped 0 bases and J dropped 5 bases, with 14 bases sitting between them. Germline V gene sequence: CDR1 SGDLS, CDR2 YYNGEE. The CDR3 length is 15 residues. CDR3 coding DNA: TGTGCCAGCAGCGTAGGGAGCGGGCCCGGGGAGACCCAGTACTTC. Translated: CASSVGSGPGETQYF.

The chain's CDR3 is CASSLAYGGNTEAFF. The CDR3 DNA reads TGTGCCAGCAGCTTAGCGTACGGTGGGAACACTGAAGCTTTCTTT. The chain couples TRBV7-2 to TRBJ1-1; D ambiguous. The germline V gene encodes CDR1 SGHTA and CDR2 FQGNSA. Trimming cost V 0 bases and J 1 base, with 9 bases left between them. CDR3 length: 15 residues.

The chain joins TRBV2 to TRBJ1-6; D gene ambiguous. V lost 5 bases and J 6 bases, leaving 14 bases between the germline ends. The CDR3 is 15 amino acids. Germline V gene sequence: CDR1 SNHLY, CDR2 FYNNEI. The CDR3 nucleotides read TGTGCCAGCAGTTTACAGTCTCCCCCTAATTCACCCCTCCACTTT. Translated, it gives CASSLQSPPNSPLHF.

CDR3 loop: CASSTTGSYNSPLHF. The CDR3 DNA sequence: TGTGCCAGCTCAACGACAGGCTCCTATAATTCACCCCTCCACTTT. The rearrangement uses TRBV18 and TRBJ1-6, with a weak D call TRBD1 (6 bases). The CDR3 sequence is 15 residues long. Trimming left V 5 bases short and J 0 bases short, with 8 bases between. Per germline, CDR1 KGHSH and CDR2 LQKENI.

The V and J genes are TRBV18 and TRBJ2-3; TRBD2 might be the D (5 bases). The germline V gene has CDR1 KGHSH and CDR2 LQKENI. Trimming took 5 bases from V and 9 from J, leaving 12 bases between them. The CDR3 loop spans 12 amino acids. CDR3 region: CASSRLRRTQYF. In DNA form, the CDR3 reads TGTGCCAGCTCAAGACTACGTAGGACGCAGTATTTT.

The chain carries TRBV21-1 and TRBJ2-7; the table calls TRBD1, which could not be checked here. TRBV21-1 is a known pseudogene. This CDR3 is 17 amino acids long. CDR3 residues: CASSKGGGRQFNYEQYF. DNA of the CDR3: TGTGCCAGCAGCAAAGGGGGTGGCAGACAGTTTAACTACGAGCAGTACTTC.